Listed below are T cell receptor beta chains from one sample, sequenced in a study of T cells after yellow fever vaccination. TCRdb used MiXCR to reprocess the 5' RACE reads, holding one entry per CDR3 protein. The sample has approximately 450,000 distinct CDR3 sequences; roughly 20% are singletons. The sample here was PBMCs, taken before the yellow fever booster vaccination. The source of these receptors is a man aged 18 to 29 who received the YFV17D yellow fever vaccine. Each CDR3 is given without its conserved first and last residue. The order of the fields is V gene, J gene, CDR3 protein.

>TRBV9|TRBJ2-5
ASSVGFGQSFQETQY
>TRBV20-1|TRBJ1-1
SARGGVLTEAF
>TRBV6-5|TRBJ2-5
ASSWGQGGLETQY
>TRBV13|TRBJ1-4
ASSLRVSAGEKLF
>TRBV11-2|TRBJ2-7
ASSLGGFPYEQY
>TRBV14|TRBJ2-3
ASSPSLGDSSTDTQY
>TRBV18|TRBJ1-4
ASSPTTTGSNEKLF
>TRBV4-3|TRBJ1-3
ASSQVQGLLSGNTIY
>TRBV6-5|TRBJ2-3
ASSQVVAGGPTDTQY
>TRBV7-7|TRBJ2-5
ASSSTRQETQY
>TRBV20-1|TRBJ2-1
SAYRGVDEQF
>TRBV5-5|TRBJ2-1
ASSLGLAGTNEQF
>TRBV9|TRBJ1-2
ASSPRDRGGYGYT
>TRBV6-5|TRBJ2-7
ASSWDRGTYEQY
>TRBV18|TRBJ2-7
ASSPPGDPGEQY
>TRBV29-1|TRBJ2-5
SVALDREEQETQY
>TRBV6-2/TRBV6-3|TRBJ2-1
ASSEEGGARDEQF
>TRBV7-9|TRBJ1-1
ASSLETGGWGAF
>TRBV7-9|TRBJ1-2
ASSFTGYGYT
>TRBV5-1|TRBJ1-4
ASSLAGSTNEKLF
>TRBV7-8|TRBJ2-1
ASSPELATSYNEQF
>TRBV6-5|TRBJ1-3
ASSEWRGPGNTIY
>TRBV20-1|TRBJ2-1
SARGPGQGGYEQF
>TRBV9|TRBJ1-1
ASSVDQGLNTEAF
>TRBV20-1|TRBJ1-5
SARDRRSNINQPQH
>TRBV4-1|TRBJ2-3
ASSKLDRLTDTQY
>TRBV7-2|TRBJ1-1
ASSFYSAVNTEAF
>TRBV7-2|TRBJ2-3
ASSFSADTQY